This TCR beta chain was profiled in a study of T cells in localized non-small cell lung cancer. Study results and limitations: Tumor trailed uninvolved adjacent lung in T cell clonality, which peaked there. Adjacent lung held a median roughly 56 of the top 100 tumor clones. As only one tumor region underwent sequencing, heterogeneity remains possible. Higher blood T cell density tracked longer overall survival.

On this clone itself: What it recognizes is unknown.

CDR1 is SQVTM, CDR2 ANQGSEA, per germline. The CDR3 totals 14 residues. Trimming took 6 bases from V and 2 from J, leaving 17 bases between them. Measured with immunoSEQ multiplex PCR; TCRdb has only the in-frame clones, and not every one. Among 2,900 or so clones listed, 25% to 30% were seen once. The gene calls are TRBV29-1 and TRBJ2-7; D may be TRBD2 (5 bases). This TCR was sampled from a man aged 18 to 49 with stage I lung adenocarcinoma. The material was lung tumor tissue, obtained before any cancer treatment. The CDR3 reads CSVRGGGKTYEQYF. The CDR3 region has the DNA TGCAGCGTCCGAGGCGGAGGTAAGACCTACGAGCAGTACTTC.